This T cell receptor beta chain was retrieved from a study of T cell clusters in autoimmune cytopenias. On the study more broadly: Per sample, median TRB depth was approximately 48,000 reads, yielding a median about 2,400 distinct clonotypes.

Considering frequency, this clonotype is medium-sized. Its antigen is undetermined. Study-level findings and limits: Physiological T cell clusters of healthy donors were apparently absent in primary autoimmune cytopenia patients. TRB repertoire shifts in secondary cytopenia and chronic lymphocytic leukemia mostly reflected lymphoma, not autoimmunity. Healthy donors had roughly 3.2-fold more exclusive TRB clusters than active autoimmune hepatitis patients.

TRB was amplified from 250 ng of peripheral blood genomic DNA per sample. TRB rearrangements were amplified by touch-down multiplex PCR with mixed TRB-A/B primers. After re-calling the multiplex PCR reads, TCRdb lists one entry per CDR3 protein, DNA absent. This table holds just over 3,500 distinct CDR3 sequences. From germline, CDR1 is LNHDA and CDR2 SQIVND (reference sequence). CDR3 length equals 13 residues. The genes are TRBV19 and TRBJ2-7; TCRdb's assignment of TRBD1 cannot be checked, as there is no DNA. Sequenced material: peripheral blood. The origin of this receptor is a human donor with an autoimmune cytopenia or autoimmune hepatitis (not recorded which). CDR3: CASMPDRGYEQYF.